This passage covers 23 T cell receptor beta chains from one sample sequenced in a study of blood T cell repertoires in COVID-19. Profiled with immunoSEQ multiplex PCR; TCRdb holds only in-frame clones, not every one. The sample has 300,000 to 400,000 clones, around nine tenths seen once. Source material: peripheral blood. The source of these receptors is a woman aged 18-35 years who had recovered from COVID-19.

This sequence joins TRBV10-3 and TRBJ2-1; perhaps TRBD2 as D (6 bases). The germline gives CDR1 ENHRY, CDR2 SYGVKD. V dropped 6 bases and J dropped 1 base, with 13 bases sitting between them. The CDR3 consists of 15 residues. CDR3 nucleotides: TGTGCCATCAGCCCGGACTATCAATCCTACAATGAGCAGTTCTTC. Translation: CAISPDYQSYNEQFF.

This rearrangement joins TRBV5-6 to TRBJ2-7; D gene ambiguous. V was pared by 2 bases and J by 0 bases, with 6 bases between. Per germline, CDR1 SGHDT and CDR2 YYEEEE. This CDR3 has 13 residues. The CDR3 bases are TGTGCCAGCAGCTTTAGGAGCTCCTACGAGCAGTACGTC. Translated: CASSFRSSYEQYV.

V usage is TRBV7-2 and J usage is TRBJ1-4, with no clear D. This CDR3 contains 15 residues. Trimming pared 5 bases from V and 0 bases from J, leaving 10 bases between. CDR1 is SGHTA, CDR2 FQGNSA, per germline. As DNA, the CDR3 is TGTGCCAGCAGCAACGGAGGAGCAACTAATGAAAAACTGTTTTTT. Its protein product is CASSNGGATNEKLFF.

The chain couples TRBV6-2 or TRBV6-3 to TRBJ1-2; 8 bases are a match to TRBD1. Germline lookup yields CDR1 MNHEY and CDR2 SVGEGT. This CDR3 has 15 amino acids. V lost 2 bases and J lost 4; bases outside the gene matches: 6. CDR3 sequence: CASSYPQGARYGYTF. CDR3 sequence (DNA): TGTGCCAGCAGTTACCCCCAGGGGGCCCGCTATGGCTACACCTTC.

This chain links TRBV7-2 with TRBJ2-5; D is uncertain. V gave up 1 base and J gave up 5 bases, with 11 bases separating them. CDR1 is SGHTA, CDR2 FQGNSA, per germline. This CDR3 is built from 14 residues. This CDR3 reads CASSLGSWRETQYF. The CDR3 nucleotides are TGTGCCAGCAGCTTAGGTAGTTGGCGGGAGACCCAGTACTTC.

The CDR3 region is CASSNGQATDTQYF. The CDR3 nucleotides are TGCGCCAGCAGCAATGGACAGGCCACAGATACGCAGTATTTT. The chain joins TRBV5-1 to TRBJ2-3; 7 nucleotides match TRBD1. The CDR3 is made up of 14 amino acids. CDR1 SGHRS and CDR2 YFSETQ come from the germline V gene. The V segment lost 4 bases and the J segment 2 bases; nucleotides outside the gene matches: 4.

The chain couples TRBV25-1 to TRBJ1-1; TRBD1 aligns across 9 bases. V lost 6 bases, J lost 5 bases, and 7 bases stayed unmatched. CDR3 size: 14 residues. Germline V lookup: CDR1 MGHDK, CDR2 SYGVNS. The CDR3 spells CASRGTGLRTEAFF. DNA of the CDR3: TGTGCCAGCAGAGGGACAGGGCTTCGGACTGAAGCTTTCTTT. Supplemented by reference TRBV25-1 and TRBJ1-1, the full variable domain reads EADIYQTPRYLVIGTGKKITLECSQTMGHDKMYWYQQDPGMELHLIHYSYGVNSTEKGDLSSESTVSRIRTEHFPLTLESARPSHTSQYLCASRGTGLRTEAFFGQGTRLTVV.

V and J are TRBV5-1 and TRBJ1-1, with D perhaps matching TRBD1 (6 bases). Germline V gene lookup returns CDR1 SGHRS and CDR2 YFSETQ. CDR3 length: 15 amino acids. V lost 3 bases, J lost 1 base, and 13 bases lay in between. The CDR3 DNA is TGCGCCAGCAGCTCACGACAGGCGTGGAACACTGAAGCTTTCTTT. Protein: CASSSRQAWNTEAFF.

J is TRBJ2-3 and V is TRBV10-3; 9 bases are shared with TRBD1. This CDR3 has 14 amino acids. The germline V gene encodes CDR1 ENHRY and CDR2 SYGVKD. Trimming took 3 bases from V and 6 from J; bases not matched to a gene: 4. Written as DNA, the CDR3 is TGTGCCATCAGTGAACTACAGGGGGCCGATACGCAGTATTTT. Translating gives CAISELQGADTQYF.

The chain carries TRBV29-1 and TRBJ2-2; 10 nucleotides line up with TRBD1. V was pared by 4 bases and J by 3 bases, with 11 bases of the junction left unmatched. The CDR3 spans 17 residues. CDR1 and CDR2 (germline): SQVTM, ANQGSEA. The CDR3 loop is CSVATPRGTGDTGELFF. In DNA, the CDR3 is TGCAGCGTTGCAACCCCACGCGGGACAGGGGACACCGGGGAGCTGTTTTTT.

The CDR3 region is CASSISGLAYGYTF. The CDR3 DNA reads as TGTGCCAGTAGTATATCCGGCCTAGCCTATGGCTACACCTTC. The chain couples TRBV19 to TRBJ1-2; D is ambiguous. The germline V gene has CDR1 LNHDA and CDR2 SQIVND (reference sequence). CDR3 length: 14 residues. Trimming shortened V by 2 bases and J by 4 bases, and 11 bases separated the two germline ends.

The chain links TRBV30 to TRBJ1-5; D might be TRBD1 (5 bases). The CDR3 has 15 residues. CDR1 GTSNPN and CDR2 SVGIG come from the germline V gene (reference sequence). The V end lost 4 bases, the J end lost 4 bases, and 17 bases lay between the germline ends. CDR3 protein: CAWNLGGARNQPQHF. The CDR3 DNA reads TGTGCCTGGAACCTAGGCGGGGCCCGTAATCAGCCCCAGCATTTT.

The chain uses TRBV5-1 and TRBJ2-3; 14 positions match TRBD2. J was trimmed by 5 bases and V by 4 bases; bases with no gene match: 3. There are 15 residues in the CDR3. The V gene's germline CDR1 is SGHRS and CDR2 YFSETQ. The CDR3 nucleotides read TGCGCCAGCAGCCCGACTAGCGGGAGGGGAGATACGCAGTATTTT. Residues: CASSPTSGRGDTQYF.

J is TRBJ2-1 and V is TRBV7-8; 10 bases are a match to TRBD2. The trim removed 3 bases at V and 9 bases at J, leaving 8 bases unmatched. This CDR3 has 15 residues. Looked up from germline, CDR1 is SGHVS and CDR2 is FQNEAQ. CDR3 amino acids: CASSLFLAGVPEQFF. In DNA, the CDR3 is TGTGCCAGCAGCTTGTTCCTAGCGGGAGTACCTGAGCAGTTCTTC.

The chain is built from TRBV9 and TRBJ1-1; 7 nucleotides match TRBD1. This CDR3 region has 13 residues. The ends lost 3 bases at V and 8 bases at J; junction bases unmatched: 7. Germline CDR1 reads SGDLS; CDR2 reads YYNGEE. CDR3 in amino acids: CASSETTGTEAFF. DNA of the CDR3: TGTGCCAGCAGCGAAACGACAGGGACCGAAGCTTTCTTT.

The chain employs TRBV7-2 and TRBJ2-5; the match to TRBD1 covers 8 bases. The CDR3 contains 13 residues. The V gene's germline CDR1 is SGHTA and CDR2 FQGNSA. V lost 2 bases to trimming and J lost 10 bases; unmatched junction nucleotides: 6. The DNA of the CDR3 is TGTGCCAGCAGCTTATCACAGGGGGTAATCCAGTACTTC. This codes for CASSLSQGVIQYF.

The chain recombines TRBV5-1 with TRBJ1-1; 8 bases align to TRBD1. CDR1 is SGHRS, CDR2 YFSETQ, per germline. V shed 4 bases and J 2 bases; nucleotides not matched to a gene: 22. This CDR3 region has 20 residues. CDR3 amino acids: CASSPPGQARGNLANTEAFF. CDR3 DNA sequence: TGCGCCAGCAGCCCTCCGGGACAGGCACGAGGCAACCTAGCAAACACTGAAGCTTTCTTT.

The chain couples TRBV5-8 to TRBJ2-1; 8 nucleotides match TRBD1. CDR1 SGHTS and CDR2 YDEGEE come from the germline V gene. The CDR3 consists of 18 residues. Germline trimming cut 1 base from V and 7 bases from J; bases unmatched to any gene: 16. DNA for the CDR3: TGTGCCAGCAGCTTGAGGAGTCGGACAGGGCTGTTAAGAAATGAGCAGTTCTTC. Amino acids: CASSLRSRTGLLRNEQFF.

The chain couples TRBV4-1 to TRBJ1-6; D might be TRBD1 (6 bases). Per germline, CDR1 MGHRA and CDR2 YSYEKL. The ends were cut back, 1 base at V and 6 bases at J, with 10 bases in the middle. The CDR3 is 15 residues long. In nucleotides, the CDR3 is TGCGCCAGCAGCCAAGTAACAGGGTCTAATTCACCCCTCCACTTT. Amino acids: CASSQVTGSNSPLHF.

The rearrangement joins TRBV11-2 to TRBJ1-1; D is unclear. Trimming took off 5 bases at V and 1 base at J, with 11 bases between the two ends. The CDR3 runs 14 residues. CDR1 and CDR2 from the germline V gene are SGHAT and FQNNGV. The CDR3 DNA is TGTGCCAGCAGCCCCCACACGGGGAACACTGAAGCTTTCTTT. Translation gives CASSPHTGNTEAFF. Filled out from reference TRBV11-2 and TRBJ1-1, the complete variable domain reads EAGVAQSPRYKIIEKRQSVAFWCNPISGHATLYWYQQILGQGPKLLIQFQNNGVVDDSQLPKDRFSAERLKGVDSTLKIQPAKLEDSAVYLCASSPHTGNTEAFFGQGTRLTVV.

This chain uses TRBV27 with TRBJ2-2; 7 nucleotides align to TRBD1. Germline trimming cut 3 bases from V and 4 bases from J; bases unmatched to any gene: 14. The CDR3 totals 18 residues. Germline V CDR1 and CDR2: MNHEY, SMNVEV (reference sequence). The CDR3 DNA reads TGTGCCAGCAGTTTGGAAAGGGGGCTAATGGGACGCACCGGGGAGCTGTTTTTT. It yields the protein CASSLERGLMGRTGELFF.

The CDR3 nucleotides read TGTGCCAGCAGCTTCATCACGACAGGGAGGCTGAAGGGAACTGAAGCTTTCTTT. Amino acid sequence: CASSFITTGRLKGTEAFF. V and J are TRBV7-2 and TRBJ1-1; 7 bases fit TRBD1. With 3 bases clipped from V and 5 bases from J, the junction kept 18 bases outside the gene matches. The CDR3 loop spans 18 amino acids. Germline V lookup: CDR1 SGHTA, CDR2 FQGNSA.

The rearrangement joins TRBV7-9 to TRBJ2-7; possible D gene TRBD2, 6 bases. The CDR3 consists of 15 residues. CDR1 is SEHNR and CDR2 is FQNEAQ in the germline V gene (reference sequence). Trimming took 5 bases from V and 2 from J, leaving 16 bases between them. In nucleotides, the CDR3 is TGTGCCAGCAGCGAAACGGGTAGCGGACCCTACGAGCAGTACGTC. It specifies CASSETGSGPYEQYV.